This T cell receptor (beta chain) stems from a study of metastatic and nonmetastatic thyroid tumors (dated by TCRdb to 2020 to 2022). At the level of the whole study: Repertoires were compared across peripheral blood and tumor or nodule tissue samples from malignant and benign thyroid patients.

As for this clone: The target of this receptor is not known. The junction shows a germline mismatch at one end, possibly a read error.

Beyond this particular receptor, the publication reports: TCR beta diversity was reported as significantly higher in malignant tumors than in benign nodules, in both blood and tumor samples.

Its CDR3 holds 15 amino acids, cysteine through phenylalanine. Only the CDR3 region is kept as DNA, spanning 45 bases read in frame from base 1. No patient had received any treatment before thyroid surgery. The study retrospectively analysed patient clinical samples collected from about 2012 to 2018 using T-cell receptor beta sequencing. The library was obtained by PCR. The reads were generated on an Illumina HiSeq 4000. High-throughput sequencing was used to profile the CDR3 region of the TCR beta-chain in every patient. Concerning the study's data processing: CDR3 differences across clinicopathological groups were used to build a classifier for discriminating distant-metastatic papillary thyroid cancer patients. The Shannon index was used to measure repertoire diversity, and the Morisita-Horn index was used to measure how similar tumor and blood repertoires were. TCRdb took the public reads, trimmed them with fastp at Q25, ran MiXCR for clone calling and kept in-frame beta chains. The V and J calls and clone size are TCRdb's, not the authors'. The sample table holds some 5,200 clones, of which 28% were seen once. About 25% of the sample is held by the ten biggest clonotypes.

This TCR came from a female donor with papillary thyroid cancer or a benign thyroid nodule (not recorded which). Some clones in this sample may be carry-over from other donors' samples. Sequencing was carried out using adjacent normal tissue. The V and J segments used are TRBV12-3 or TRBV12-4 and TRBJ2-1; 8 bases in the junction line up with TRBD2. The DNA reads TGTACCAGCAGGCCGGGACTAGTCGGAGGCATTGTGTTGTTCTTC. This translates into CTSRPGLVGGIVLFF.